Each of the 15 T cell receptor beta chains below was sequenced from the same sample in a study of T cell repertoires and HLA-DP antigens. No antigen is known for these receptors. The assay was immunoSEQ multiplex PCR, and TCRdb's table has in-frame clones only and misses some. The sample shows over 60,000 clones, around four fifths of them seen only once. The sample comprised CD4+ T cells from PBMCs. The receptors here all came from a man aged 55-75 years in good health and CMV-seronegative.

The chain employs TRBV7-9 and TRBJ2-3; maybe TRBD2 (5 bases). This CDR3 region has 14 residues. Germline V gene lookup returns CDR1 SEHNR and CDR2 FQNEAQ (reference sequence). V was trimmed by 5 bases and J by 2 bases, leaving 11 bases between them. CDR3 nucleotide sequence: TGTGCCAGCAGCCCCGGGGTGAACACAGATACGCAGTATTTT. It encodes CASSPGVNTDTQYF.

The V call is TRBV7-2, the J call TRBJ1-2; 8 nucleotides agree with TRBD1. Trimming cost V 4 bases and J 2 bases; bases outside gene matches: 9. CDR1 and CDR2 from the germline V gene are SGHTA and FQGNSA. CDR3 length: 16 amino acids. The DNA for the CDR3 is TGTGCCAGCAGCTCCCCCCCCAGGGGGCAGAACTATGGCTACACCTTC. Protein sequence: CASSSPPRGQNYGYTF.

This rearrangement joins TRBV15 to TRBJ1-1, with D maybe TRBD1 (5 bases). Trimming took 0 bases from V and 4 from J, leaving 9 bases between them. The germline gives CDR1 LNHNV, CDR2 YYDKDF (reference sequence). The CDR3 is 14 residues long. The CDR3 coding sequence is TGTGCCACCAGCAGAGATCAGGGTCCCACTGAAGCTTTCTTT. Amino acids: CATSRDQGPTEAFF.

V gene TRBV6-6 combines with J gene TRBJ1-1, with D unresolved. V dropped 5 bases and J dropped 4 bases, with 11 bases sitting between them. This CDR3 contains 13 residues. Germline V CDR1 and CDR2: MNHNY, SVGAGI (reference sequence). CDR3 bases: TGTGCCAGCAGTGGTGGGGTACCCACTGAAGCTTTCTTT. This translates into CASSGGVPTEAFF.

CDR3 nucleotides: TGTGCCAGCAGTGTACTTTGGGGCACAGATACGCAGTATTTT. This codes for CASSVLWGTDTQYF. The rearrangement links TRBV25-1 to TRBJ2-3; no clear D. CDR1 is MGHDK, CDR2 SYGVNS, per germline. There are 14 residues in the CDR3. V was clipped by 4 bases and J by 1 base, with 9 bases between them.

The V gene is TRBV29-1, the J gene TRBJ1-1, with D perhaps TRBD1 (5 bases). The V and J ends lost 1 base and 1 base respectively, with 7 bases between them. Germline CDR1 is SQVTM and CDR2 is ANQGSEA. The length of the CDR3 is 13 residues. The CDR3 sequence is CSVEGQGNTEAFF. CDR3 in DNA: TGCAGCGTTGAAGGGCAGGGGAACACTGAAGCTTTCTTT.

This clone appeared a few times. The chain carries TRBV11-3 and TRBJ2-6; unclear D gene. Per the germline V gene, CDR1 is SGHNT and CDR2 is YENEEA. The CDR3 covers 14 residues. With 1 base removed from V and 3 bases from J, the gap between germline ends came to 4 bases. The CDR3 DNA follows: TGTGCCAGCAGCTTAGGTTTTGGGGCCAACGTCCTGACTTTC. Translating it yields CASSLGFGANVLTF.

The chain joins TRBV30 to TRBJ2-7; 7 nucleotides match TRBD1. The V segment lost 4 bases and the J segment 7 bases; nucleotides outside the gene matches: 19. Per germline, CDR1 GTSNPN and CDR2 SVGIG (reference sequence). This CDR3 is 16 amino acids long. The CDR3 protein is CAWTWGTTGPTREQYV. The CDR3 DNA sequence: TGTGCCTGGACCTGGGGTACGACAGGGCCTACGCGGGAGCAGTACGTC.

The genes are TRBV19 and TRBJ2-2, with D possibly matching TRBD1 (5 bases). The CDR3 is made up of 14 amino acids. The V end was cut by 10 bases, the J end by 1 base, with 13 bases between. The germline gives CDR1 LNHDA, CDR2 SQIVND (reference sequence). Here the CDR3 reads CATSLGLNTGELFF. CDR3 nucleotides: TGTGCCACCTCTCTGGGGCTGAACACCGGGGAGCTGTTTTTT.

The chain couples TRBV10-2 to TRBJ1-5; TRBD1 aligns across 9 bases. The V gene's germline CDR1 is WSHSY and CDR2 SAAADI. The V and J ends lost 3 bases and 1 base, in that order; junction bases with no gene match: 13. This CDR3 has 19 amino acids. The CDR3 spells CASSDRTLQGANSNQPQHF. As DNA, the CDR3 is TGCGCCAGCAGTGATAGAACCCTACAGGGGGCGAACAGCAATCAGCCCCAGCATTTT.

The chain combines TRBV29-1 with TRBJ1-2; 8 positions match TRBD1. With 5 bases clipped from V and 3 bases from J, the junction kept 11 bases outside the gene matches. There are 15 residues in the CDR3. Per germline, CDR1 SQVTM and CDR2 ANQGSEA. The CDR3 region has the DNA TGCAGCGTTTCGGTCGGCCAGGGGGCACACTATGGCTACACCTTC. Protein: CSVSVGQGAHYGYTF. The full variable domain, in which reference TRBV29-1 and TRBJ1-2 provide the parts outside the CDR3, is SAVISQKPSRDICQRGTSLTIQCQVDSQVTMMFWYRQQPGQSLTLIATANQGSEATYESGFVIDKFPISRPNLTFSTLTVSNMSPEDSSIYLCSVSVGQGAHYGYTFGSGTRLTVV.

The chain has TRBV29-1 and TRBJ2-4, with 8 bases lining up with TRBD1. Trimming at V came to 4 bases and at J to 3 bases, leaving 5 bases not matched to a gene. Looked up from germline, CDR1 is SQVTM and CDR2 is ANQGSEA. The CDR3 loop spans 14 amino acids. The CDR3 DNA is TGCAGCGTTGTCTCAGACAGGGGCAAAAACATTCAGTACTTC. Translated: CSVVSDRGKNIQYF. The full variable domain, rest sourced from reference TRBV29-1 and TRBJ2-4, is SAVISQKPSRDICQRGTSLTIQCQVDSQVTMMFWYRQQPGQSLTLIATANQGSEATYESGFVIDKFPISRPNLTFSTLTVSNMSPEDSSIYLCSVVSDRGKNIQYFGAGTRLSVL.

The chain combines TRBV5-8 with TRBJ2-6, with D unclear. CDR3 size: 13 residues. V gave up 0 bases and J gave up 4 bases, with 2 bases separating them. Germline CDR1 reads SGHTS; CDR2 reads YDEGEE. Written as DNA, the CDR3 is TGTGCCAGCAGCTTGGTCGGGGCCAACGTCCTGACTTTC. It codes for CASSLVGANVLTF. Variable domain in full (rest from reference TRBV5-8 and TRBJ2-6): EAGVTQSPTHLIKTRGQQATLRCSPISGHTSVYWYQQALGLGLQFLLWYDEGEERNRGNFPPRFSGRQFPNYSSELNVNALELEDSALYLCASSLVGANVLTFGAGSRLTVL.

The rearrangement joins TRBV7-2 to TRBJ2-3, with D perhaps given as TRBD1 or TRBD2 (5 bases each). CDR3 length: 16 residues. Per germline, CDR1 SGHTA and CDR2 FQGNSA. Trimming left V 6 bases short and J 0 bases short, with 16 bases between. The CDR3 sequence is CASSLQFGGSTDTQYF. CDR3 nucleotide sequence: TGTGCCAGCAGTCTCCAATTTGGGGGTAGCACAGATACGCAGTATTTT.

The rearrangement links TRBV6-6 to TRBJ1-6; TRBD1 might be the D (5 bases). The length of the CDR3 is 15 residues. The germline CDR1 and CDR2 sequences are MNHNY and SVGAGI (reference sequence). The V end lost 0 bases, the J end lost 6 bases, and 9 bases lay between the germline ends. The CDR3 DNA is TGTGCCAGCAGTTACTCGACAGCCCCTAATTCACCCCTCCACTTT. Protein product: CASSYSTAPNSPLHF.